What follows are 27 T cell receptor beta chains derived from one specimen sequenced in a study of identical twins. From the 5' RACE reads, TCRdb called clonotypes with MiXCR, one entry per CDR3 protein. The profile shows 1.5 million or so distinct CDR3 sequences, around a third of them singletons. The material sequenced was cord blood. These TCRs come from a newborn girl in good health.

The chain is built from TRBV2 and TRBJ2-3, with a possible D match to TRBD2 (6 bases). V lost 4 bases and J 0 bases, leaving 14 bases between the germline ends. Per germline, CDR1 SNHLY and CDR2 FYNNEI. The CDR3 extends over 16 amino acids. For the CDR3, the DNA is TGTGCCAGCAGTGCTTTGATAGCGGACAGCACAGATACGCAGTATTTT. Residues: CASSALIADSTDTQYF.

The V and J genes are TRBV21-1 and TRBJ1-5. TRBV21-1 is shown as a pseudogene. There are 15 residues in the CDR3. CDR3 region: CASSSMTAERQPQHF. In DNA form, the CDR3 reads TGTGCCAGCAGCTCGATGACCGCGGAGAGACAGCCCCAGCATTTT.

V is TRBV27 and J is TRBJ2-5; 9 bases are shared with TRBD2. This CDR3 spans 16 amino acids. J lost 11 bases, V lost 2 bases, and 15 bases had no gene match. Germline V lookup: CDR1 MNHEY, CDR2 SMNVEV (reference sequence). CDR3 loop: CASSLGGRALSNEQYF. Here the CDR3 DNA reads TGTGCCAGCAGTTTAGGCGGGAGGGCCTTAAGCAATGAGCAGTACTTC.

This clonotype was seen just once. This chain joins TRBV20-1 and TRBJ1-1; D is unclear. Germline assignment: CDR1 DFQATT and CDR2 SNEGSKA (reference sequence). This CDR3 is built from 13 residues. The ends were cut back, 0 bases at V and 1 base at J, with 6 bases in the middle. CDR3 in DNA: TGCAGTGCTAGAGAAAGCCAGAACACTGAAGCTTTCTTT. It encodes CSARESQNTEAFF.

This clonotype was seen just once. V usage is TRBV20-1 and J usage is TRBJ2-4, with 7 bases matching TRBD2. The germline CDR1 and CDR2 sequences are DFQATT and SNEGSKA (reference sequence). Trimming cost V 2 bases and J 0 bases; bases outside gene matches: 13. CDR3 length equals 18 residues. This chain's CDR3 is CSARISRAGALAKNIQYF. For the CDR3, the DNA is TGCAGTGCTAGAATTTCTAGGGCGGGAGCCTTAGCCAAAAACATTCAGTACTTC.

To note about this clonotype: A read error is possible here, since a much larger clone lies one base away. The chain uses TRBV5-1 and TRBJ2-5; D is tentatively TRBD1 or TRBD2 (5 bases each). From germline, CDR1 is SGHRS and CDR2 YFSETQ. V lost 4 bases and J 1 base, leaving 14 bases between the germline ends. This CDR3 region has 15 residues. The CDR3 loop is CASSITGGTQETQYF. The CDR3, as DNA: TGCGCCAGCAGCATTACTGGGGGTACCCAAGAGACCCAGTACTTC.

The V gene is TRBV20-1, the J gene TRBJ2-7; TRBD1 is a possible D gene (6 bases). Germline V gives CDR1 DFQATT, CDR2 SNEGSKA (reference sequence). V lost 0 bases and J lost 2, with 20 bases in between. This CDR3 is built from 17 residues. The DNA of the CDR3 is TGCAGTGCTAGAGATTCTCACAGGGCCTGGGAAACCTACGAGCAGTACTTC. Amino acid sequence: CSARDSHRAWETYEQYF.

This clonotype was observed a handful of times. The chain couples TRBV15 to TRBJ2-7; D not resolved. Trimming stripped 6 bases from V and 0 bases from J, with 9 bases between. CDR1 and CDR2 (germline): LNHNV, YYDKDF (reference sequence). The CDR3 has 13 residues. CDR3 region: CATRVSSSYEQYF. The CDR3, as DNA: TGTGCCACCAGAGTTTCCAGCTCCTACGAGCAGTACTTC.

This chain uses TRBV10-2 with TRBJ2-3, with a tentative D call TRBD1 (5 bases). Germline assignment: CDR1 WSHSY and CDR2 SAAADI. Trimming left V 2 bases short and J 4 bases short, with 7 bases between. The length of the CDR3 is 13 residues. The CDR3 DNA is TGCGCCAGCAGTGAGACAGGCCCAGATACGCAGTATTTT. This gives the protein CASSETGPDTQYF.

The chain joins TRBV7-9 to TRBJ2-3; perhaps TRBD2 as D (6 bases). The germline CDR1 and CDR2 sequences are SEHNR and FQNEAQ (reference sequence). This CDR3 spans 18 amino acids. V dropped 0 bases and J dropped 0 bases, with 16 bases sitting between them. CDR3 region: CASSLAPVVAASTDTQYF. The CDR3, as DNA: TGTGCCAGCAGCTTAGCCCCCGTTGTAGCGGCTAGCACAGATACGCAGTATTTT. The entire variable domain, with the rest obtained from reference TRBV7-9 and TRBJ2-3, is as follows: DTGVSQNPRHKITKRGQNVTFRCDPISEHNRLYWYRQTLGQGPEFLTYFQNEAQLEKSRLLSDRFSAERPKGSFSTLEIQRTEQGDSAMYLCASSLAPVVAASTDTQYFGPGTRLTVL.

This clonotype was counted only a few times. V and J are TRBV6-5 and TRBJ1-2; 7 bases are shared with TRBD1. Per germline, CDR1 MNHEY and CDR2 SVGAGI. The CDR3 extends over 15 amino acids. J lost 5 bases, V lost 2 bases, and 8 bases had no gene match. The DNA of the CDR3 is TGTGCCAGCAGTTACGCCGACAGGGTCTTATATGGCTACACCTTC. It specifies CASSYADRVLYGYTF.

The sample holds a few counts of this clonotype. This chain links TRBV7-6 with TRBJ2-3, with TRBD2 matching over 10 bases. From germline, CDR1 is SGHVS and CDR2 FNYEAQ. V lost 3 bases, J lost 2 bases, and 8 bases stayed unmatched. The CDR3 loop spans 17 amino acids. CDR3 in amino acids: CASSFSRLAGPTDTQYF. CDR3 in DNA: TGTGCCAGCAGCTTCTCCCGACTAGCGGGCCCCACAGATACGCAGTATTTT.

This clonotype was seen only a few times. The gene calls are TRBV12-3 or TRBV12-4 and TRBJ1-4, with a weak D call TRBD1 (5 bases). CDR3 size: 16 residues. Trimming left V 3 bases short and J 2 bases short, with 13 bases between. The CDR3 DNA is TGTGCCAGCAGTTTGGGAGGGGCTGGGACTAATGAAAAACTGTTTTTT. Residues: CASSLGGAGTNEKLFF.

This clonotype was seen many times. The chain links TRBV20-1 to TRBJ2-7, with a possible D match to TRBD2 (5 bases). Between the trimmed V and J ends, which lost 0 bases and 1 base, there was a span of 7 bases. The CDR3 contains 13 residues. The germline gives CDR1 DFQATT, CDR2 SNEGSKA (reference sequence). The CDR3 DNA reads TGCAGTGCTAGAGATCTAGCATCCTACGAGCAGTACTTC. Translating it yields CSARDLASYEQYF.

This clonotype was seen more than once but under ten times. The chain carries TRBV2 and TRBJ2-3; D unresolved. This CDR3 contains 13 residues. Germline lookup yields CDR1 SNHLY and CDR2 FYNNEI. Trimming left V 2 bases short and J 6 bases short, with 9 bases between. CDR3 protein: CASSEISWDTQYF. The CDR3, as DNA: TGTGCCAGCAGTGAAATCAGCTGGGATACGCAGTATTTT.

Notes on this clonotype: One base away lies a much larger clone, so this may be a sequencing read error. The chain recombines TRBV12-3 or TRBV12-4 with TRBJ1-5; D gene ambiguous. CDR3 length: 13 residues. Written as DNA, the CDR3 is TGTGCCGGCAGTTCGGGCTGGGATCAGCCCCAGCATTTT. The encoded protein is CAGSSGWDQPQHF.

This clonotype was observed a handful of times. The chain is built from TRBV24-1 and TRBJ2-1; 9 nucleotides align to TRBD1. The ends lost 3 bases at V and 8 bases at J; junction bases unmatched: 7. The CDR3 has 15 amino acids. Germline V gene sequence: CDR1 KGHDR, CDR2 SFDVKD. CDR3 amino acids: CATSDPGTGWDEQFF. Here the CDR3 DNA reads TGTGCCACCAGTGATCCCGGGACAGGGTGGGATGAGCAGTTCTTC.

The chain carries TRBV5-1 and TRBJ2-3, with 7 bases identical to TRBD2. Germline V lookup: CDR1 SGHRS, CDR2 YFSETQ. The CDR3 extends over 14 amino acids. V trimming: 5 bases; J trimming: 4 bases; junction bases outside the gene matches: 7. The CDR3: CASRVGLSPDTQYF. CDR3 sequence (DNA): TGCGCCAGCAGAGTGGGACTATCCCCAGATACGCAGTATTTT.

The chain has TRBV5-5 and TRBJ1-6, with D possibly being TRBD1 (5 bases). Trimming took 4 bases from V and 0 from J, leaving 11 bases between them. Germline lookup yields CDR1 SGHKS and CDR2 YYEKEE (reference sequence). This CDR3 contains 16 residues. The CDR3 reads CASSPGRTSYNSPLHF. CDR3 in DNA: TGTGCCAGCAGCCCGGGACGTACCTCCTATAATTCACCCCTCCACTTT.

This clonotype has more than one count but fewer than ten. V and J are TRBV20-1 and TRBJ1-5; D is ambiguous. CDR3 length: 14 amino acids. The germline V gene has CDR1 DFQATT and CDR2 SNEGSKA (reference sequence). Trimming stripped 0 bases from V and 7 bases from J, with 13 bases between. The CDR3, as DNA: TGCAGTGCTAGAGATAGATACGGGTTACAGCCCCAGCATTTT. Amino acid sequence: CSARDRYGLQPQHF.

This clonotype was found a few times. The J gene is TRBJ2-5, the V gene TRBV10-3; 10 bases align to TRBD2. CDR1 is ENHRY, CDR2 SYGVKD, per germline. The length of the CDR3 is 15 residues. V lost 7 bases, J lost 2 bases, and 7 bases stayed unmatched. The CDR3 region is CAITNIAGGQETQYF. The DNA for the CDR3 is TGTGCCATCACGAATATAGCGGGAGGACAAGAGACCCAGTACTTC.

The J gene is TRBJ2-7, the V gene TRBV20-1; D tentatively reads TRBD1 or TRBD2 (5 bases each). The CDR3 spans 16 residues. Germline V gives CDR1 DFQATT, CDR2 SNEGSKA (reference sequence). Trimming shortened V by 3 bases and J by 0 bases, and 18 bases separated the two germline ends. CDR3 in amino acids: CSASGGSYSSSYEQYF. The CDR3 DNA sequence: TGCAGTGCTAGTGGGGGTTCGTACTCTAGCTCCTACGAGCAGTACTTC.

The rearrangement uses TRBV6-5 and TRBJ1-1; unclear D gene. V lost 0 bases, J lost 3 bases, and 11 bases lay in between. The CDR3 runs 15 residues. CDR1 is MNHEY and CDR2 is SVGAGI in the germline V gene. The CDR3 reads CASSYSTPGYTEAFF. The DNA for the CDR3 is TGTGCCAGCAGTTACTCGACGCCTGGATACACTGAAGCTTTCTTT.

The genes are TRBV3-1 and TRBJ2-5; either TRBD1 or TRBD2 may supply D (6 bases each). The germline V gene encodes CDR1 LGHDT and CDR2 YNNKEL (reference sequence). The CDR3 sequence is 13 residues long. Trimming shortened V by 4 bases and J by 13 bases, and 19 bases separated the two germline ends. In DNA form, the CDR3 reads TGTGCCAGCAGCCCCATGGAGGGGGGACCACGGTACTTC. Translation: CASSPMEGGPRYF.

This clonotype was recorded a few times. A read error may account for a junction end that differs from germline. CDR3 DNA sequence: TGCGCCAGCAGCTTCGTTCGGGGGGGCCGAAATGAGCAGTACTTC. Translation gives CASSFVRGGRNEQYF. V is TRBV11-2 and J is TRBJ2-5, with TRBD2 matching over 8 bases. The germline CDR1 and CDR2 sequences are SGHAT and FQNNGV. The CDR3 spans 15 residues.

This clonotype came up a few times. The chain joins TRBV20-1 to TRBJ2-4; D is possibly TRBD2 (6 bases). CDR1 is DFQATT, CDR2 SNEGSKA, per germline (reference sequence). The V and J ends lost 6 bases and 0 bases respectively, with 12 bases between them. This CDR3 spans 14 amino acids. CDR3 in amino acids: CSARLDGAKNIQYF. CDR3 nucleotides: TGCAGTGCGAGACTAGACGGAGCCAAAAACATTCAGTACTTC.

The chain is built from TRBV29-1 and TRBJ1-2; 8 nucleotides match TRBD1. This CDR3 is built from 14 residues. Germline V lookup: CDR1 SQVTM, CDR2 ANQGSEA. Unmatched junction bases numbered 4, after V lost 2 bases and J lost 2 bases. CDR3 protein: CSVESGQANYGYTF. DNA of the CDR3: TGCAGCGTTGAATCGGGACAGGCGAACTATGGCTACACCTTC.